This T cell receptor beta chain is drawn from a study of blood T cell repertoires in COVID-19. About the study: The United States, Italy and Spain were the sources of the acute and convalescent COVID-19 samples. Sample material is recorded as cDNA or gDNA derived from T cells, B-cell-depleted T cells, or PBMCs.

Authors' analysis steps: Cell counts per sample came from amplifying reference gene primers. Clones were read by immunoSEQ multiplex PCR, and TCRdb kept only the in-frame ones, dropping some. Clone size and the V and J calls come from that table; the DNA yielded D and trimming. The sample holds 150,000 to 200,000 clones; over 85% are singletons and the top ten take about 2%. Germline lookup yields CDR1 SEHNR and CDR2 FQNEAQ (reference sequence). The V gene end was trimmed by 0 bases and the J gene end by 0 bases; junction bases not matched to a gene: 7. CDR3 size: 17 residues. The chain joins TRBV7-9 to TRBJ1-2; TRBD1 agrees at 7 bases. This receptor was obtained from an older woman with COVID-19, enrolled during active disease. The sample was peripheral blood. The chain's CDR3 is CASSLAAGTEANYGYTF. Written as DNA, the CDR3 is TGTGCCAGCAGCTTAGCCGCCGGGACAGAAGCTAACTATGGCTACACCTTC.